The rows below give T cell receptor beta chains drawn from one sample of a study of OX40 agonist ivuxolimab in advanced cancers. Here immunoSEQ multiplex PCR was the method, and the copy in TCRdb shows in-frame clones only, minus some. Among tens of thousands of clones, 75% to 90% were seen once, and the ten largest hold roughly an eighth. Sequences were derived from CD4+ or CD8+ T cells sorted from blood, sampled in a trial of the OX40 agonist ivuxolimab. Every receptor here comes from an adult with an advanced solid tumor such as melanoma, head and neck, liver or kidney cancer. Each CDR3 is given with its conserved first and last residue. A D gene is named only where the DNA matches it firmly. The size entry is marked missing in some rows and otherwise reads once, few, many or a size class.

j_call d_call clone_size v_call cdr3_nt cdr3_aa
TRBJ1-3 . . TRBV9 TGTGCCAGCAGTGACGGACTGCCGGGAAACACCATATATTTT CASSDGLPGNTIYF
TRBJ1-3 . . TRBV15 TGTGCCACCAGCAGTGGGGCCAGCTCTGGAAACACCATATATTTT CATSSGASSGNTIYF
TRBJ1-6 . . TRBV30 TGTGCCTGGAGTGAAGGGGTAGGGAATTCACCCCTCCACTTT CAWSEGVGNSPLHF
TRBJ2-7 TRBD1 . TRBV5-4 TGTGCCAGCAGCTTAGGACAGGGGGGCTACGAGCAGTACTTC CASSLGQGGYEQYF
TRBJ2-7 . . TRBV19 TGTGCCAGTAGTCCTGGGGGGCGGAGCCTCTACGAGCAGTACTTC CASSPGGRSLYEQYF
TRBJ2-7 . . TRBV28 TGTGCCAGCAGCCTGGACAGTTACGAGCAGTACTTC CASSLDSYEQYF
TRBJ2-7 TRBD2 . TRBV6-5 TGTGCCAGCAGCGCGGGACTAGCGTCCTACGAGCAGTACTTC CASSAGLASYEQYF
TRBJ1-2 . . TRBV2 TGTGCCAGCCTCTACATGGGGGAAAGCTACACCTTC CASLYMGESYTF
TRBJ1-4 . . TRBV7-9 TGTGCCAGCACCTATCGGGGGGATCCATCAACTAATGAAAAACTGTTTTTT CASTYRGDPSTNEKLFF
TRBJ2-1 . . TRBV4-1 TGCGCCAGCAGCCTACAGGGATACAATGAGCAGTTCTTC CASSLQGYNEQFF
TRBJ2-5 . . TRBV2 TGTGCCAGCATCCAAAACTATTACCAAGAGACCCAGTACTTC CASIQNYYQETQYF
TRBJ2-4 . . TRBV28 TGTGCCAGCAGTTTCGGCATTCTAGCCAAAAACATTCAGTACTTC CASSFGILAKNIQYF
TRBJ1-6 . . TRBV27 TGTGCCAGCAGTTTTAATGTGGGTTCACCCCTCCACTTT CASSFNVGSPLHF
TRBJ2-1 TRBD2 . TRBV28 TGTGCCAGCAGTTTTGGCGGGAGGGATTTTTACAATGAGCAGTTCTTC CASSFGGRDFYNEQFF
TRBJ1-6 . . TRBV7-9 TGTGCCAGCAGCTTAGGTTGGGGGAATTCACCCCTCCACTTT CASSLGWGNSPLHF
TRBJ2-3 . . TRBV28 TGTGCCAGCAGTTTGGCAGGGAGCACCCCCCGCACAGATACGCAGTATTTT CASSLAGSTPRTDTQYF
TRBJ1-2 . . TRBV13 TGTGCCAGCAGCTTCCTTTCCCATAACTATGGCTACACCTTC CASSFLSHNYGYTF
TRBJ2-7 . . TRBV2 TGTGCCACCTTCACAGACAGACAGTTCACCTACGAGCAGTACTTC CATFTDRQFTYEQYF
TRBJ2-1 TRBD2 . TRBV5-1 TGCGCCAGCAAGGCGGGAGGTACCTACAATGAGCAGTTCTTC CASKAGGTYNEQFF
TRBJ1-2 . . TRBV27 TGTGCCAGCAGTTCCGGGACCCACTATGGCTACACCTTC CASSSGTHYGYTF
TRBJ2-7 . . TRBV4-1 TGCGCCAGCAGCCTAGGGACCGTCGACTACGAGCAGTACTTC CASSLGTVDYEQYF
TRBJ2-7 TRBD1 once TRBV19 TGTGCCAGTAGCTGGGGAACAGGGGTTACCTACGAGCAGTACTTC CASSWGTGVTYEQYF
TRBJ2-3 . . TRBV28 TGTGCCAGCAAAGGTTCGGGTGGTGAGTGGACGCAGTATTTT CASKGSGGEWTQYF
TRBJ2-7 . . TRBV5-4 TGTGCCAGCAGCAACAGTCCGATTAACAACGAGCAGTACTTC CASSNSPINNEQYF
TRBJ2-1 TRBD2 . TRBV7-9 TGTGCCAGCAGCCAAGCTAGCGGCTTGGACCATGAGCAGTTCTTC CASSQASGLDHEQFF
TRBJ1-3 . . TRBV4-1 TGCGCCAGCAGCCTCGACGGTTTAGGAGGAAACACCATATATTTT CASSLDGLGGNTIYF
TRBJ2-1 . . TRBV28 TGTGCCAGCAGTTTATTTGCGGGGAGCTCCTACAATGAGCAGTTCTTC CASSLFAGSSYNEQFF
TRBJ1-2 TRBD1 medium-sized TRBV11-2 TGTGCCAGCAGCTTATTGGCTGGGACAGCCTATGGCTACACCTTC CASSLLAGTAYGYTF
TRBJ2-7 . . TRBV5-1 TGCGCCAGCAGCTTGGAATCCCGCGGCGACGAGCAGTACTTC CASSLESRGDEQYF
TRBJ1-2 TRBD1 once TRBV27 TGTGCCAGCAGACCCAGGGGGACCTTCTATGGCTACACCTTC CASRPRGTFYGYTF
TRBJ2-7 TRBD1 . TRBV5-4 TGTGCCAGCAGCTTCGACAGGGAGAGAAAGCAGTACTTC CASSFDRERKQYF
TRBJ2-3 . . TRBV9 TGTGCCAGCAACCCCGGCCCCACAGATACGCAGTATTTT CASNPGPTDTQYF
TRBJ2-5 . . TRBV7-9 TGTGCCAGCAGCTTAACACCTCACGAAGAGACCCAGTACTTC CASSLTPHEETQYF
TRBJ2-7 TRBD1 . TRBV7-9 TGTGCCAGCCGGGACAGAGCCTACGAGCAGTACTTC CASRDRAYEQYF
TRBJ2-7 TRBD2 . TRBV6-5 TGTGCCAGCAGTTACAGCCTAGCGGAGACGGGGGAGCAGTACTTC CASSYSLAETGEQYF
TRBJ1-1 . . TRBV28 TGTGCCAGCATTGTGGGGCGGATAAACACTGAAGCTTTCTTT CASIVGRINTEAFF
TRBJ1-4 . once TRBV28 TGTGCCAGCAGTTCCCCTCTGTTAAAACTGTTTTTT CASSSPLLKLFF
TRBJ2-5 . . TRBV7-9 TGTGCCAGCAGTCCACAATCAGGCCCCTGGGTAGAGACCCAGTACTTC CASSPQSGPWVETQYF
TRBJ1-2 . . TRBV7-8 TGTGCCAGCAGCTTACAAGGATCCTATGGCTACACCTTC CASSLQGSYGYTF
TRBJ2-1 TRBD1 . TRBV19 TGTGCCAGTAGTGGTCCCGGGACAGGGGGAAATGAGCAGTTCTTC CASSGPGTGGNEQFF
TRBJ2-7 . . TRBV7-8 TGTGCCAGCAGCTTGGATCACAGGGTTCTGTACGAGCAGTACTTC CASSLDHRVLYEQYF
TRBJ2-7 . . TRBV19 TGTGCCAGTAGTAGGACCCCTGCCTACGAGCAGTACTTC CASSRTPAYEQYF
TRBJ2-1 TRBD2 . TRBV2 TGTGCCAGCAGTCCGCTAGCGGGAGGCCCCCATGAGCAGTTCTTC CASSPLAGGPHEQFF
TRBJ2-7 TRBD1 . TRBV30 TGTGCCTGGAGGGAAGGACAGGGGGTTAGGGACGAGCAGTACTTC CAWREGQGVRDEQYF
TRBJ2-7 . . TRBV15 TGTGCCACCAGCAGAGTTCGGGACGGCCTCTCCTACGAGCAGTACTTC CATSRVRDGLSYEQYF
TRBJ2-5 . . TRBV4-1 TGCGCCAGCAGCCAAGTGCTCAATAGGGAGACCCAGTACTTC CASSQVLNRETQYF
TRBJ2-2 . once TRBV9 TGTGCCAGCACCGCTGGCGGGAAGAGCGGGGAGCTGTTTTTT CASTAGGKSGELFF
TRBJ2-3 . . TRBV7-9 TGTGCCAGCAGCTTACCACGGGGCCCCACAGATACGCAGTATTTT CASSLPRGPTDTQYF
TRBJ1-1 TRBD1 . TRBV10-1 TGCGCCAGCAGTGGAAGACAGGGGGCCAACACTGAAGCTTTCTTT CASSGRQGANTEAFF
TRBJ2-3 TRBD2 . TRBV5-4 TGTGCCAGCAGCTTCGACAAGCGGGGACCCACAGATACGCAGTATTTT CASSFDKRGPTDTQYF
TRBJ2-2 TRBD1 . TRBV15 TGTGCCACCAGCAGCCCTGGCAGGGACAGGGACGTGGAGCTGTTTTTT CATSSPGRDRDVELFF
TRBJ2-1 TRBD2 . TRBV9 TGTGCCAGCAGCGTAGGACTAGCGGGGGGTTACAATGAGCAGTTCTTC CASSVGLAGGYNEQFF
TRBJ1-1 . . TRBV10-3 TGTGCCACTTATGCATCTGGGGCGGATAACACTGAAGCTTTCTTT CATYASGADNTEAFF
TRBJ2-7 . once TRBV7-2 TGTGCCAGCAGCTTAAGGGGGTTTAACAGGAATCCCGCCTACGAGCAGTACTTC CASSLRGFNRNPAYEQYF
TRBJ1-1 TRBD1 once TRBV7-9 TGTGCCAGCAGCTCGGGACAGTTCAACACTGAAGCTTTCTTT CASSSGQFNTEAFF
TRBJ1-2 . . TRBV19 TGTGCCAGCCGTAACTATGGCTACACCTTC CASRNYGYTF
TRBJ2-2 . . TRBV28 TGTGCCAGCAGTTTCGCAAATACCGGGGAGCTGTTTTTT CASSFANTGELFF